Each of the 2 T cell receptor beta chains below was sequenced from the same sample in a study of cytomegalovirus exposure and HLA in healthy donors. Researchers ran the PCR with 60 Vbeta and 13 Jbeta primers. Sequenced by immunoSEQ multiplex PCR; TCRdb stores in-frame clones only, minus some. The repertoire has approximately 210,000 clones, 60% to 80% of them found once; the top ten carry 2.1%. The sample consisted of PBMCs. The receptors derive from a woman aged 30 to 39 in good health and CMV-seropositive.

The chain couples TRBV5-4 to TRBJ2-7; 9 bases map to TRBD2. The CDR3 runs to 16 residues. V gave up 0 bases and J gave up 6 bases; unmatched junction bases: 10. The germline CDR1 and CDR2 sequences are SGHNT and YYREEE (reference sequence). The chain's CDR3 is CASSLAGAGGRFEQYF. The CDR3 nucleotides are TGTGCCAGCAGCTTGGCCGGAGCGGGAGGCCGCTTCGAGCAGTACTTC.

The rearrangement uses TRBV5-4 and TRBJ2-5; 7 nucleotides align to TRBD2. The CDR3 is 15 amino acids. The ends lost 1 base at V and 5 bases at J; junction bases unmatched: 8. The germline gives CDR1 SGHNT, CDR2 YYREEE (reference sequence). The CDR3 coding sequence is TGTGCCAGCAGCTTGAGGGCGGGGGACTCGGAGACCCAGTACTTC. Residues: CASSLRAGDSETQYF.